The sequence of this TCR beta chain was determined in a study of blood T cell repertoires in COVID-19. Repertoires were generated with immunoSEQ multiplex PCR, while TCRdb's copy carries only in-frame clones and drops some. The table lists a few hundred thousand clones, approximately 83% of them singletons. Looked up from germline, CDR1 is WNHNN and CDR2 is SYGVQD (reference sequence). J gave up 0 bases and V 3 bases, and 7 bases lay outside the gene matches. The CDR3 totals 16 residues. This sequence originates from a man aged 25 to 40 who had recovered from COVID-19. V is TRBV10-1 and J is TRBJ2-5, with 7 bases that match TRBD1. Specimen: PBMCs or T cells enriched from blood (not recorded which). CDR3 residues: CASSDFRQGNQETQYF. As DNA, the CDR3 is TGCGCCAGCAGTGATTTCCGACAGGGAAACCAAGAGACCCAGTACTTC.